This TCR beta chain stems from a study of blood T cell repertoires in COVID-19. The protocol was immunoSEQ multiplex PCR, while the TCRdb copy is restricted to in-frame clones and leaves out a portion. This sample has roughly 220,000 clones, with more than 65% found just once. In germline, CDR1 is MNHEY, CDR2 SMNVEV (reference sequence). V was pared by 2 bases and J by 3 bases, with 11 bases between. CDR3 length equals 14 residues. This clone appeared once. Sequenced material: peripheral blood. The TCR sequence derives from a woman in her 30s who had recovered from COVID-19. The chain has TRBV27 and TRBJ2-7; a weak D match, TRBD1 (6 bases). CDR3 loop: CASSLAGVVYEQYF. The CDR3 nucleotides read TGTGCCAGCAGTTTAGCAGGGGTTGTCTACGAGCAGTACTTC.